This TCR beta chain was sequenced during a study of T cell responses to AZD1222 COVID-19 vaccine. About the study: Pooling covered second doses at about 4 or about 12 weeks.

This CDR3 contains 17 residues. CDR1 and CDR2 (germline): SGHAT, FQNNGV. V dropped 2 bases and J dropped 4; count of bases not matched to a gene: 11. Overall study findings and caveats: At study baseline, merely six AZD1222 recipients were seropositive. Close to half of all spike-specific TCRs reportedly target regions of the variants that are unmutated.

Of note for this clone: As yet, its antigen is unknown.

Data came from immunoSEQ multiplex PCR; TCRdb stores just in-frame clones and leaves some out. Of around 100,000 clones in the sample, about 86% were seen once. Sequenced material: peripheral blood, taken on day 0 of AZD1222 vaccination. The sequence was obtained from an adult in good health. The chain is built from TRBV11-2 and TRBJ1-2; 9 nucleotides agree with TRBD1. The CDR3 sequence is CASSLREAGTGLYGYTF. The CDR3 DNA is TGTGCCAGCAGCTTAAGGGAAGCCGGGACAGGGCTCTATGGCTACACCTTC.